This is a list of T cell receptor beta chains from one sample in a study of blood T cell repertoires in COVID-19. Using immunoSEQ multiplex PCR, the repertoire was profiled, and TCRdb retains in-frame clones only, with some absent. This repertoire shows 80,000 or so clones, roughly 88% found once; its top ten account for under 1.1%. Sequencing was carried out using peripheral blood. The receptors stem from a woman between 45 and 60 years old in a cohort sampled during active COVID-19. Each CDR3 is given with its conserved first and last residue. A D gene is named only where the DNA matches it firmly. Clone size is shown for a subset of rows, as once, few, many or a class of expanded clone.

TRBV7-9	once	TRBJ2-4	.	TGTGCCAGCAGCTTGGTACAGGGGAGGCCAGGGGACATTCAGTACTTC	CASSLVQGRPGDIQYF
TRBV27	.	TRBJ1-5	TRBD1	TGTGCCAGCAGTCCCCCGGACAGGGTCAATCAGCCCCAGCATTTT	CASSPPDRVNQPQHF
TRBV6-5	.	TRBJ2-2	.	TGTGCCAGCAAATATCGGCCTAGGGGCGGGGAGCTGTTTTTT	CASKYRPRGGELFF
TRBV3-1/TRBV3-2	few	TRBJ2-5	.	TGTGCCAGCAGCCAAGAGTCAGGGGTGGAGACCCAGTACTTC	CASSQESGVETQYF
TRBV29-1	.	TRBJ2-2	.	TGCAGCGTAATGAGGGATCGGACCGGGGAGCTGTTTTTT	CSVMRDRTGELFF
TRBV27	few	TRBJ2-5	TRBD2	TGTGCCAGCCGCCCGTTGGGAGCGGGGCAAGAGACCCAGTACTTC	CASRPLGAGQETQYF
TRBV3-1/TRBV3-2	.	TRBJ1-2	.	TGTGCCAGCAGCCAAAAAGGGAGGGGTAATAGCTATGGCTACACCTTC	CASSQKGRGNSYGYTF
TRBV7-9	.	TRBJ1-1	.	TGTGCCAGCAGCTTAATGGCAGAGGGGGACACTGAAGCTTTCTTT	CASSLMAEGDTEAFF
TRBV11-2	.	TRBJ2-5	.	TGTGCCAGCAGCCCATATGCAGGAGGAGAGACCCAGTACTTC	CASSPYAGGETQYF
TRBV28	.	TRBJ1-1	.	TGTGCCAGCAGTCAAGCCCTTCAGGGTAACACTGAAGCTTTCTTT	CASSQALQGNTEAFF
TRBV27	.	TRBJ2-3	TRBD2	TGTGCCAGCAGTTTATTGGCGGGAGGGGATACGCAGTATTTT	CASSLLAGGDTQYF
TRBV20-1	.	TRBJ2-2	TRBD2	TGCAGTGCTAGTATGGCTAGCGGTCTCACCGGGGAGCTGTTTTTT	CSASMASGLTGELFF
TRBV30	.	TRBJ1-1	.	TGTGCCTGGAACAGAGGGGGGAACACTGAAGCTTTCTTT	CAWNRGGNTEAFF
TRBV28	once	TRBJ2-1	TRBD2	TGTGCCAGCACCGGGGGGGGGCAGTTCTTC	CASTGGGQFF
TRBV7-2	.	TRBJ2-5	.	TGTGCCAGCAGCTTAAGCGGTCCAAGGGGGGAGACCCAGTACTTC	CASSLSGPRGETQYF
TRBV30	.	TRBJ2-7	.	TGTGCCTGGCTGGACAGATACGAGCAGTACTTC	CAWLDRYEQYF
TRBV2	.	TRBJ1-6	TRBD1	TGTGCCAGCAGTGAGACAGGGGGAATGTATAATTCACCCCTCCACTTT	CASSETGGMYNSPLHF